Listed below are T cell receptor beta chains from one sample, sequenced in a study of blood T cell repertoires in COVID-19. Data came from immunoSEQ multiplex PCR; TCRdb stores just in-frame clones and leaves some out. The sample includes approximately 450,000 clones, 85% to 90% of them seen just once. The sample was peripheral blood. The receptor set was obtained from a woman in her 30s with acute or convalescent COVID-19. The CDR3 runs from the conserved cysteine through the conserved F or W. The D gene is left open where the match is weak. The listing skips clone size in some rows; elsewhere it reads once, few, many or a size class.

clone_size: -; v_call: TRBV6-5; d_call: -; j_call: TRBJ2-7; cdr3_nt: TGTGCCAGCGGGGCCGGGGGTTCCTACGAGCAGTACTTC; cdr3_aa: CASGAGGSYEQYF
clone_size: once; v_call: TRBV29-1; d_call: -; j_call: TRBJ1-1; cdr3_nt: TGCAGCGTTGAAGCTTCTGACAGCGGTAGGGGGACTGAAGCTTTCTTT; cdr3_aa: CSVEASDSGRGTEAFF
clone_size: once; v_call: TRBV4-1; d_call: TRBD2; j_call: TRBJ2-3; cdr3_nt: TGCGCCAGCAGCCAAGGGTCCAGCGGGGGGTTTCTGGATACGCAGTATTTT; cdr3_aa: CASSQGSSGGFLDTQYF
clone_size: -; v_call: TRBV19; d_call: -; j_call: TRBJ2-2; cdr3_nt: TGTGCCAGTAGTATAGGAGGGACCGGGGAGCTGTTTTTT; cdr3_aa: CASSIGGTGELFF
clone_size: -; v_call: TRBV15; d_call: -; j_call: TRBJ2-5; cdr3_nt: TGTGCCACCAGCAGAGATTTAAGTAGGAGGGAGACCCAGTACTTC; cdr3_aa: CATSRDLSRRETQYF
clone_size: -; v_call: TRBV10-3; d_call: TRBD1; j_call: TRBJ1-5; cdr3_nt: TGTGCCATCAGTGGGGGGACAGGGGGTAGCAATCAGCCCCAGCATTTT; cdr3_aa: CAISGGTGGSNQPQHF
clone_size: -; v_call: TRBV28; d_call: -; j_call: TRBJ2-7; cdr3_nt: TGTGCCAGCAAAATGACAGGCGCATACGAGCAGTACTTC; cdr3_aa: CASKMTGAYEQYF
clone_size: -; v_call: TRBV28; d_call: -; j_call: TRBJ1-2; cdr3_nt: TGTGCCAGCAGTAGACAGAGCTACACCTTC; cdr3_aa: CASSRQSYTF
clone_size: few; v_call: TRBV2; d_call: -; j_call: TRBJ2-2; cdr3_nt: TGTGCCAGCAACTTACAGGGAAGCGGGGAGCTGTTTTTT; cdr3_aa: CASNLQGSGELFF
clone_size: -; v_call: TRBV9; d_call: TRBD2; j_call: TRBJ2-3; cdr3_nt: TGTGCCAGCAGCGTAAGCAGCGGGGGGGGAACTGATACGCAGTATTTT; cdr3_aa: CASSVSSGGGTDTQYF
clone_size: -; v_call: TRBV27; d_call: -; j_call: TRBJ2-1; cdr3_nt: TGTGCCAGCAGTTTATCGAGGTACAATGAGCAGTTCTTC; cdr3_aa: CASSLSRYNEQFF
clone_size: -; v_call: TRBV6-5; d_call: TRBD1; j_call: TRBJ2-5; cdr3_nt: TGTGCCACCCGGGGCAGGGGGATTCAAGAGACCCAGTACTTC; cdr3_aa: CATRGRGIQETQYF
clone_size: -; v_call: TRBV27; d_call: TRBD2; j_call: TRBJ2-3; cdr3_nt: TGTGCCAGCAGAACTAGCGGGGGGCAGTATTTT; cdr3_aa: CASRTSGGQYF
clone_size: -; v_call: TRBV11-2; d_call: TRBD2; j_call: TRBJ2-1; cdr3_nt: TGTGCCAGCAGCCGGCTGGGGAGGGGTTACAATGAGCAGTTCTTC; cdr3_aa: CASSRLGRGYNEQFF